A single TCR beta chain is shown here with its context. Trimming left V 5 bases short and J 3 bases short, with 12 bases between. This CDR3 contains 14 residues. Germline V gene lookup returns CDR1 SGHRS and CDR2 YFSETQ. The entry originates in a study of identical twins. MiXCR, run by TCRdb on the 5' RACE reads, gives a single entry per CDR3 protein. The sample holds fewer than 550,000 distinct CDR3 sequences, roughly 15% seen once. In addition, the sample was reused for a study of yellow fever vaccine responses in identical twins.

Material: CD4+ T cells sorted from blood. The V and J genes are TRBV5-1 and TRBJ2-1; unclear D gene. The sequence was collected from a woman aged 18-29 years in good health. CDR3 sequence reads: CASRAGESYNEQFF. For the CDR3, the DNA is TGCGCCAGCAGAGCAGGAGAGAGCTACAATGAGCAGTTCTTC.